The next 32 T cell receptor beta chains were all read from a single sample in a study of blood T cell repertoires in COVID-19. Some clones are missing from TCRdb's copy, which holds only in-frame ones; the method was immunoSEQ multiplex PCR. The sample holds approximately 97,000 clones; about 91% are singletons and the top ten take around 4%. Material: peripheral blood. Receptors were obtained from a man younger than 30 with acute or convalescent COVID-19.

This clone was picked up one time. The gene calls are TRBV9 and TRBJ1-3; 7 bases align to TRBD1. The CDR3 covers 16 residues. V was clipped by 3 bases and J by 0 bases; unmatched bases: 6. CDR1 SGDLS and CDR2 YYNGEE come from the germline V gene. The CDR3 region is CASSAGTASSGNTIYF. The CDR3 nucleotides read TGTGCCAGCAGCGCCGGGACAGCGAGCTCTGGAAACACCATATATTTT.

CDR3 in amino acids: CSASLAGATYEQYF. In nucleotides, the CDR3 is TGCAGTGCTAGTCTAGCGGGGGCCACCTACGAGCAGTACTTC. The chain joins TRBV20-1 to TRBJ2-7, with 10 bases aligning to TRBD2. V lost 3 bases to trimming and J lost 2 bases; unmatched junction nucleotides: 4. Germline CDR1 reads DFQATT; CDR2 reads SNEGSKA (reference sequence). The CDR3 has 14 amino acids.

This clone has more than one count but fewer than ten. The chain couples TRBV4-2 to TRBJ1-5; TRBD1 matches at 9 bases. J lost 6 bases, V lost 0 bases, and 6 bases had no gene match. Germline loops: CDR1 LGHNA, CDR2 YNFKEQ. The length of the CDR3 is 16 residues. The DNA of the CDR3 is TGTGCCAGCAGCCAAGAATTGGGACAGGGCGGTCAGCCCCAGCATTTT. It translates to CASSQELGQGGQPQHF.

V gene TRBV4-1 combines with J gene TRBJ2-1; 11 nucleotides match TRBD2. CDR3 length equals 18 residues. Trimming took 4 bases from V and 4 from J; bases not matched to a gene: 12. Germline CDR1 MGHRA, CDR2 YSYEKL. The CDR3 is CASSPASGGLAVYNEQFF. The DNA of the CDR3 is TGCGCCAGCAGCCCAGCGTCTGGGGGACTAGCGGTTTACAATGAGCAGTTCTTC.

The gene calls are TRBV19 and TRBJ2-4, with D maybe TRBD2 (6 bases). The CDR3 totals 16 residues. Germline CDR1 is LNHDA and CDR2 is SQIVND (reference sequence). V lost 6 bases, J lost 2 bases, and 17 bases lay in between. In DNA, the CDR3 is TGTGCCAGTAGGACAGCCGGGAGTGTTTCCAAAAACATTCAGTACTTC. Translation: CASRTAGSVSKNIQYF.

The chain joins TRBV4-2 to TRBJ1-1; 8 bases map to TRBD1. The CDR3 runs to 15 residues. The germline gives CDR1 LGHNA, CDR2 YNFKEQ. Trimming cost V 1 base and J 1 base; bases outside gene matches: 2. The CDR3 loop reads CASSQGTGTNTEAFF. The CDR3 DNA is TGTGCCAGCAGCCAAGGGACAGGGACGAACACTGAAGCTTTCTTT.

V is TRBV18 and J is TRBJ1-1; D is unresolved. The ends were cut back, 3 bases at V and 3 bases at J, with 14 bases in the middle. CDR1 and CDR2 (germline): KGHSH, LQKENI. This CDR3 has 15 amino acids. This chain's CDR3 is CASSPRLDWDTEAFF. In DNA, the CDR3 is TGTGCCAGCTCACCTCGACTGGACTGGGACACTGAAGCTTTCTTT.

The chain joins TRBV7-9 to TRBJ1-2; 9 bases fit TRBD1. The CDR3 consists of 16 residues. Germline assignment: CDR1 SEHNR and CDR2 FQNEAQ (reference sequence). V shed 1 base and J 8 bases; nucleotides not matched to a gene: 11. CDR3 in DNA: TGTGCCAGCAGCTTAGAGGGGGACAGGGCGGATCTCGGCTACACCTTC. It codes for CASSLEGDRADLGYTF.

This chain uses TRBV5-4 with TRBJ1-1; tentative D call: TRBD1 (5 bases). There are 14 residues in the CDR3. Trimming removed 2 bases from V and 2 bases from J, with 10 bases in between. Germline-derived CDR1 and CDR2 are SGHNT and YYREEE (reference sequence). This CDR3 is CASSFSTGNTEAFF. CDR3 bases: TGTGCCAGCAGCTTTTCAACAGGTAACACTGAAGCTTTCTTT. The variable domain in full, completed from reference TRBV5-4 and TRBJ1-1, reads ETGVTQSPTHLIKTRGQQVTLRCSSQSGHNTVSWYQQALGQGPQFIFQYYREEENGRGNFPPRFSGLQFPNYSSELNVNALELDDSALYLCASSFSTGNTEAFFGQGTRLTVV.

The chain couples TRBV6-5 to TRBJ2-3; D uncertain. Germline-derived CDR1 and CDR2 are MNHEY and SVGAGI. Between the trimmed V and J ends, which lost 7 bases and 1 base, there was a span of 9 bases. The CDR3 totals 13 residues. CDR3 amino acids: CASILSGTDTQYF. The CDR3 coding sequence is TGTGCCAGCATATTGTCAGGCACAGATACGCAGTATTTT.

This chain uses TRBV7-9 with TRBJ1-2; tentative D call: TRBD1 (5 bases). Germline V lookup: CDR1 SEHNR, CDR2 FQNEAQ (reference sequence). This CDR3 is built from 12 residues. The CDR3 coding sequence is TGTGTCAGTGGGGCGGGGAACTATGGCTACACCTTC. Amino acid sequence: CVSGAGNYGYTF.

This clone was seen once. This rearrangement joins TRBV9 to TRBJ2-3, with 8 bases that match TRBD2. CDR1 is SGDLS, CDR2 YYNGEE, per germline. The V gene end was trimmed by 7 bases and the J gene end by 8 bases; junction bases not matched to a gene: 15. The CDR3 sequence is 15 residues long. CDR3 residues: CASREGLAPAATQYF. The CDR3 region has the DNA TGTGCCAGCCGAGAAGGACTAGCACCCGCAGCTACGCAGTATTTT. The entire variable domain, with the rest obtained from reference TRBV9 and TRBJ2-3, is as follows: DSGVTQTPKHLITATGQRVTLRCSPRSGDLSVYWYQQSLDQGLQFLIQYYNGEERAKGNILERFSAQQFPDLHSELNLSSLELGDSALYFCASREGLAPAATQYFGPGTRLTVL.

The chain combines TRBV5-8 with TRBJ2-1; 12 nucleotides agree with TRBD1. V lost 3 bases to trimming and J lost 9 bases; unmatched junction nucleotides: 10. The CDR3 consists of 16 residues. CDR1 is SGHTS, CDR2 YDEGEE, per germline. CDR3 DNA sequence: TGTGCCAGCAGCTACGTCCCGGGACAGGGGGCGGGTGAGCAGTTCTTC. Translating gives CASSYVPGQGAGEQFF.

V usage is TRBV3-1 (or the pseudogene TRBV3-2) and J usage is TRBJ2-2; D is possibly TRBD2 (5 bases). CDR1 is LGHDT and CDR2 is YNNKEL in the germline V gene (reference sequence). V lost 7 bases and J 4 bases, leaving 13 bases between the germline ends. The CDR3 runs to 14 residues. CDR3 amino acids: CASKWAGGTGELFF. The CDR3 nucleotides are TGTGCCAGCAAGTGGGCAGGAGGCACCGGGGAGCTGTTTTTT.

The chain uses TRBV20-1 and TRBJ1-2; possibly TRBD1 for D (5 bases). The CDR3 is made up of 11 amino acids. CDR1 DFQATT and CDR2 SNEGSKA come from the germline V gene (reference sequence). Between the trimmed V and J ends, which lost 4 bases and 7 bases, there was a span of 10 bases. The DNA for the CDR3 is TGCAGTGCTACAGACAGAAGTGGCTACACCTTC. This codes for CSATDRSGYTF.

This clone was seen once. The chain combines TRBV12-1 with TRBJ1-5. TRBV12-1 is annotated as a pseudogene. This CDR3 has 16 residues. The CDR3 DNA sequence: TGTGCCAGCAGCTTTACATTCGGGAGAAGCAATCAGCCCCAGCATTTT. Residues: CASSFTFGRSNQPQHF.

The J gene is TRBJ1-4, the V gene TRBV2; TRBD1 agrees at 7 bases. The CDR3 totals 17 residues. V dropped 4 bases and J dropped 10; count of bases not matched to a gene: 18. From germline, CDR1 is SNHLY and CDR2 FYNNEI. The CDR3 DNA sequence: TGTGCCAGCAGTGCGTTAGCGAATCCGGGACAGTCGGCAAAACTGTTTTTT. It is translated as CASSALANPGQSAKLFF.

The sample holds many counts of this clone. The chain uses TRBV2 and TRBJ2-1, with TRBD2 as a possible D gene (6 bases). The CDR3 has 13 amino acids. Germline-derived CDR1 and CDR2 are SNHLY and FYNNEI. Between the trimmed V and J ends, which lost 3 bases and 8 bases, there was a span of 11 bases. CDR3 sequence (DNA): TGTGCCAGCAGTGATGGGACTGCCCATGAGCAGTTCTTC. Translation: CASSDGTAHEQFF.

CDR3 nucleotides: TGCGCCAGCAGCTTGGTCCAGGGCCCGTATTCTGGGGCCAACGTCCTGACTTTC. Residues: CASSLVQGPYSGANVLTF. V is TRBV5-1 and J is TRBJ2-6; D possibly corresponds to TRBD1 (5 bases). Germline-derived CDR1 and CDR2 are SGHRS and YFSETQ. Trimming shortened V by 0 bases and J by 1 base, and 14 bases separated the two germline ends. The CDR3 is 18 amino acids. The entire variable domain, with the rest obtained from reference TRBV5-1 and TRBJ2-6, is as follows: KAGVTQTPRYLIKTRGQQVTLSCSPISGHRSVSWYQQTPGQGLQFLFEYFSETQRNKGNFPGRFSGRQFSNSRSEMNVSTLELGDSALYLCASSLVQGPYSGANVLTFGAGSRLTVL.

V gene TRBV2 combines with J gene TRBJ1-2, with 9 bases fitting TRBD1. CDR3 length equals 13 residues. V dropped 8 bases and J dropped 5; count of bases not matched to a gene: 6. Germline V gene data show CDR1 as SNHLY and CDR2 as FYNNEI. The CDR3 reads CASRDREEYGYTF. The CDR3 DNA reads as TGTGCCAGCCGGGACAGGGAAGAGTATGGCTACACCTTC.

The V gene is TRBV19, the J gene TRBJ1-1; possibly TRBD1 for D (6 bases). V lost 4 bases to trimming and J lost 0 bases, with 9 bases between them. The CDR3 totals 14 residues. Germline V lookup: CDR1 LNHDA, CDR2 SQIVND (reference sequence). The DNA for the CDR3 is TGTGCCAGTAGTAAACAGGGTTTGAACACTGAAGCTTTCTTT. Translated: CASSKQGLNTEAFF.

This chain uses TRBV4-1 with TRBJ2-7, with 7 bases aligning to TRBD2. V lost 0 bases, J lost 0 bases, and 2 bases stayed unmatched. The germline CDR1 and CDR2 sequences are MGHRA and YSYEKL. CDR3 length equals 15 residues. This CDR3 reads CASSQDGGSSYEQYF. The CDR3 DNA reads TGCGCCAGCAGCCAAGACGGCGGGAGCTCCTACGAGCAGTACTTC.

The V gene is TRBV3-1 (or the pseudogene TRBV3-2), the J gene TRBJ2-1; tentatively, D is TRBD2 (7 bases). V dropped 6 bases and J dropped 6 bases, with 9 bases sitting between them. Germline V gene lookup returns CDR1 LGHDT and CDR2 YNNKEL (reference sequence). This CDR3 is 12 amino acids long. The CDR3 bases are TGTGCCAGCAGGAGGGGGGGCAATGAGCAGTTCTTC. Amino acid sequence: CASRRGGNEQFF.

V usage is TRBV5-1 and J usage is TRBJ2-1; possible D gene TRBD2, 5 bases. CDR1 is SGHRS, CDR2 YFSETQ, per germline. The CDR3 is made up of 13 amino acids. V lost 2 bases and J lost 8, with 11 bases in between. As DNA, the CDR3 is TGCGCCAGCAGCTTCATAGCGAGAGATGAGCAGTTCTTC. The encoded protein is CASSFIARDEQFF. The variable domain in full, with the rest retrieved from reference TRBV5-1 and TRBJ2-1, is KAGVTQTPRYLIKTRGQQVTLSCSPISGHRSVSWYQQTPGQGLQFLFEYFSETQRNKGNFPGRFSGRQFSNSRSEMNVSTLELGDSALYLCASSFIARDEQFFGPGTRLTVL.

This chain connects TRBV6-5 to TRBJ2-3; 8 positions match TRBD1. Germline assignment: CDR1 MNHEY and CDR2 SVGAGI. This CDR3 region has 15 residues. The J segment lost 2 bases and the V segment lost 7 bases, leaving 8 bases of the junction unmatched. CDR3 nucleotides: TGTGCCAGCACGACAGGGGTTGAGTACACAGATACGCAGTATTTT. This codes for CASTTGVEYTDTQYF.

The chain uses TRBV2 and TRBJ2-7; 8 bases match TRBD2. V was pared by 2 bases and J by 4 bases, with 4 bases of the junction left unmatched. The CDR3 runs to 14 residues. Germline V CDR1 and CDR2: SNHLY, FYNNEI. The CDR3 loop reads CASSENGGAYEQYF. DNA for the CDR3: TGTGCCAGCAGTGAAAACGGGGGGGCGTACGAGCAGTACTTC.

V gene TRBV3-1 (or the pseudogene TRBV3-2) combines with J gene TRBJ1-1, with D tentatively TRBD1 (5 bases). Between the trimmed V and J ends, which lost 5 bases and 6 bases, there was a span of 13 bases. This CDR3 contains 13 residues. The V gene's germline CDR1 is LGHDT and CDR2 YNNKEL (reference sequence). The CDR3 DNA reads TGTGCCAGCAGCTTCCGGGGGGTCCCTGAAGCTTTCTTT. Encoded protein: CASSFRGVPEAFF.

The V gene is TRBV6-5, the J gene TRBJ2-7, with TRBD2 identical over 7 bases. Germline CDR1 reads MNHEY; CDR2 reads SVGAGI. This CDR3 spans 13 amino acids. With V trimmed by 4 bases and J by 3 bases, 3 bases remained unmatched. The CDR3 DNA reads TGTGCCAGCAGTTGGGGGGGTATCTACGAGCAGTACTTC. Amino acids: CASSWGGIYEQYF.

The genes are TRBV3-1 (or the pseudogene TRBV3-2) and TRBJ1-6; 8 positions match TRBD1. Germline V gene lookup returns CDR1 LGHDT and CDR2 YNNKEL (reference sequence). The V and J ends lost 4 bases and 10 bases, in that order; junction bases with no gene match: 6. The CDR3 is 14 residues long. The CDR3 loop reads CASSLGTGWSPLHF. CDR3 DNA sequence: TGTGCCAGCAGCCTGGGGACAGGATGGTCACCCCTCCACTTT.

V is TRBV5-1 and J is TRBJ1-1; 8 bases fit TRBD1. Germline V gene sequence: CDR1 SGHRS, CDR2 YFSETQ. The junction had 15 bases not matched to a gene; V was cut back by 4 bases and J by 1 base. CDR3 size: 18 residues. CDR3 nucleotide sequence: TGCGCCAGCAGCGCCCCACAGGACAGGGCCCTAAAGAACACTGAAGCTTTCTTT. The encoded protein is CASSAPQDRALKNTEAFF.

The table lists this clone with a few counts. The rearrangement joins TRBV6-2 or TRBV6-3 to TRBJ2-1; 9 bases are a match to TRBD2. CDR3 length: 19 residues. Germline lookup yields CDR1 MNHEY and CDR2 SVGEGT. The ends lost 0 bases at V and 0 bases at J; junction bases unmatched: 9. CDR3 residues: CASSYSSSGGRNSYNEQFF. The CDR3 DNA follows: TGTGCCAGCAGTTACTCGTCAAGCGGGGGGCGAAACTCCTACAATGAGCAGTTCTTC.

This chain uses TRBV7-9 with TRBJ1-4; 10 bases line up with TRBD1. Per the germline V gene, CDR1 is SEHNR and CDR2 is FQNEAQ (reference sequence). This CDR3 has 15 amino acids. Trimming cost V 5 bases and J 8 bases; bases outside gene matches: 8. The chain's CDR3 is CASSPDRGRYEKLFF. Written as DNA, the CDR3 is TGTGCCAGCAGCCCAGACAGGGGGCGATACGAAAAACTGTTTTTT.